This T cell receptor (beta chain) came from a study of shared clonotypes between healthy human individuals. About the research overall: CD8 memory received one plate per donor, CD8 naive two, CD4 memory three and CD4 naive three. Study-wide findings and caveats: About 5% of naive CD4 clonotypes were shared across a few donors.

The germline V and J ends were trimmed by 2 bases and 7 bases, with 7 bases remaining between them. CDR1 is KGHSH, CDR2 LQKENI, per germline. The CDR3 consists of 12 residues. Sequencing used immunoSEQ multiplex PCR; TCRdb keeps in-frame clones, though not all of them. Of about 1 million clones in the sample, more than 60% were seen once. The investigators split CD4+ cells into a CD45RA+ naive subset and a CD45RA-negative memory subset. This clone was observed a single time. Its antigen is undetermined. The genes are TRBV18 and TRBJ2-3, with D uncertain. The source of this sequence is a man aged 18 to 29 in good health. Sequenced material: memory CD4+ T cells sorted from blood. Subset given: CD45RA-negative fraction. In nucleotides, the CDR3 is TGTGCCAGCTCACCAATTGGCTATACGCAGTATTTT. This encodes CASSPIGYTQYF.